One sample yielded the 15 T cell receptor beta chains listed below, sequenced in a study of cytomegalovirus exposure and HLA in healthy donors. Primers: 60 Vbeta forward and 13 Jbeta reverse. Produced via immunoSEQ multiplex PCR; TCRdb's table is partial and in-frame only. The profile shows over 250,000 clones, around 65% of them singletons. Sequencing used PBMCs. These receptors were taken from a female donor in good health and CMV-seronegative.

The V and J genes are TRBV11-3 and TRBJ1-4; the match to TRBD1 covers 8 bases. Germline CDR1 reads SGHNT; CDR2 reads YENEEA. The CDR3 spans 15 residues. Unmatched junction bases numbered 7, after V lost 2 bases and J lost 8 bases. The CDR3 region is CASSLPGTGVEKLFF. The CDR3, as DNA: TGTGCCAGCAGCTTACCCGGGACAGGTGTAGAAAAACTGTTTTTT.

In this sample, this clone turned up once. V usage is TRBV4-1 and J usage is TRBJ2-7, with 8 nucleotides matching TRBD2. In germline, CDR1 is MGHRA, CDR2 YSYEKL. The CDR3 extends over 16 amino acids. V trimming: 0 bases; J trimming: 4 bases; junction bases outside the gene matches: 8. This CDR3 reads CASSQEDSGTAYEQYF. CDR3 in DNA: TGCGCCAGCAGCCAAGAAGATAGCGGGACTGCGTACGAGCAGTACTTC.

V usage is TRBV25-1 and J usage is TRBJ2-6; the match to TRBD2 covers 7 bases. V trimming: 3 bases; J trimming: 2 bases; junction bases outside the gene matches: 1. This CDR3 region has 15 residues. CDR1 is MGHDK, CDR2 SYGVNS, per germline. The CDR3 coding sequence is TGTGCCAGCAGTGATGGGGGGGCTGGGGCCAACGTCCTGACTTTC. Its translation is CASSDGGAGANVLTF.

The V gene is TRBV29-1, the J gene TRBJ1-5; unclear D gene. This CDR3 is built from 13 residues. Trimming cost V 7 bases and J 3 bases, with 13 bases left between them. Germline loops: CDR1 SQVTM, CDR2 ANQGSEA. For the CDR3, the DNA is TGCAGCGCAAGCCTAGGTACCAATCAGCCCCAGCATTTT. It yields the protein CSASLGTNQPQHF.

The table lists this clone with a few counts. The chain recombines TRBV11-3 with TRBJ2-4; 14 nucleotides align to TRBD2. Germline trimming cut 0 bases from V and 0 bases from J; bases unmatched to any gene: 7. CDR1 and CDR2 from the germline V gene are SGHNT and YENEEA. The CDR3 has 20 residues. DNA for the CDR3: TGTGCCAGCAGCTTAGACGGACTAGCGGGAGGAGCCTTAGCCAAAAACATTCAGTACTTC. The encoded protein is CASSLDGLAGGALAKNIQYF.

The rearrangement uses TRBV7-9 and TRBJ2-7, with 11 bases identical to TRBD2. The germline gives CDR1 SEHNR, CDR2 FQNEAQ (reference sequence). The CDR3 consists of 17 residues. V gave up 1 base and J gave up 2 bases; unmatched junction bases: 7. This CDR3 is CASSLGLAGGGPYEQYF. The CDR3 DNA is TGTGCCAGCAGCTTAGGGCTAGCGGGAGGAGGCCCCTACGAGCAGTACTTC. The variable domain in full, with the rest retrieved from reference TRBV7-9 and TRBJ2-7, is DTGVSQNPRHKITKRGQNVTFRCDPISEHNRLYWYRQTLGQGPEFLTYFQNEAQLEKSRLLSDRFSAERPKGSFSTLEIQRTEQGDSAMYLCASSLGLAGGGPYEQYFGPGTRLTVT.

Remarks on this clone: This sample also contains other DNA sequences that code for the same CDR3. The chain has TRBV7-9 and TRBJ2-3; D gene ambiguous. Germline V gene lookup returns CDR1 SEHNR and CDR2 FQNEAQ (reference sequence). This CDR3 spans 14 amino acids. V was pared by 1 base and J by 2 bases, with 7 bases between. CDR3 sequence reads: CASSLGSDTDTQYF. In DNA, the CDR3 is TGTGCCAGCAGCTTAGGGTCAGACACAGATACGCAGTATTTT.

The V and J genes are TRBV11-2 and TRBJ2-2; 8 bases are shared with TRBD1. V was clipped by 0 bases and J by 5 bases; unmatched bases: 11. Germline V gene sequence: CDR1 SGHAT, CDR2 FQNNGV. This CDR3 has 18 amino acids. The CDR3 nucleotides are TGTGCCAGCAGCTTAGATCGATGGGACAGGACATATACCGGGGAGCTGTTTTTT. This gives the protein CASSLDRWDRTYTGELFF.

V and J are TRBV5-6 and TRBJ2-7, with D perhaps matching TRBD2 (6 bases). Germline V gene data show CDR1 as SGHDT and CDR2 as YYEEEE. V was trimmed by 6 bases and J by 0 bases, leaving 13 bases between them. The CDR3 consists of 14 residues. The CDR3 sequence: CASTHGGGSYEQYF. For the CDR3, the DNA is TGTGCCAGCACCCATGGGGGAGGCTCCTACGAGCAGTACTTC.

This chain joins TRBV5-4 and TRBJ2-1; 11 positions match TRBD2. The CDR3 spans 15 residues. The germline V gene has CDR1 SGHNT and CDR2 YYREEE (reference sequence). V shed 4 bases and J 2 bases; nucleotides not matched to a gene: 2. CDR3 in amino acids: CASSAGLAAYNEQFF. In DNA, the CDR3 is TGTGCCAGCAGCGCGGGACTAGCGGCCTACAATGAGCAGTTCTTC.

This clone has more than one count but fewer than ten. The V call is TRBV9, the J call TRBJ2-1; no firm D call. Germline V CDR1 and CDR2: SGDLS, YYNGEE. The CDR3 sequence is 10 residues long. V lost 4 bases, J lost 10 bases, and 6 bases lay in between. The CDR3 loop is CASSREEQFF. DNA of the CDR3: TGTGCCAGCAGCCGCGAGGAGCAGTTCTTC.

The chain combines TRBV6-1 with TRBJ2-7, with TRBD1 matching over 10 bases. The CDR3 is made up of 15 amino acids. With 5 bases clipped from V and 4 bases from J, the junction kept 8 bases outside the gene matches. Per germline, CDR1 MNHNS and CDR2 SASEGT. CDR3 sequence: CASSSTGGVEYEQYF. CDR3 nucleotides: TGTGCCAGCAGTTCGACAGGGGGCGTTGAGTACGAGCAGTACTTC.

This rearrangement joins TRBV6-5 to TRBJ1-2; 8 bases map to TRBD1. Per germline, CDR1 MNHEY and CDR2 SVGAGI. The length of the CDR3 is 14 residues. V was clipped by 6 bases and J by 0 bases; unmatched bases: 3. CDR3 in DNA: TGTGCCAGCAGCTCGGGACAGGCTAACTATGGCTACACCTTC. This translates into CASSSGQANYGYTF.

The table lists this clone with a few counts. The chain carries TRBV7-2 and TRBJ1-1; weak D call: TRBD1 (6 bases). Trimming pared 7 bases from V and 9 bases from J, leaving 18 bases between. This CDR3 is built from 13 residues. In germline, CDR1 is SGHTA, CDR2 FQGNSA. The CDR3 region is CASTDLIQGQAFF. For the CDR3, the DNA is TGTGCCAGCACCGATCTCATACAGGGACAAGCTTTCTTT.

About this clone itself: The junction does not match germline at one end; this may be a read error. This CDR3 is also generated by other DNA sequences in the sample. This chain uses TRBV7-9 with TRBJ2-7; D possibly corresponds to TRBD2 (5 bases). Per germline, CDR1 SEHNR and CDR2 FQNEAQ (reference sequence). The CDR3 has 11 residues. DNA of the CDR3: TGTTCCAGCAGCTTATCGGGGGAGCAGTACTTC. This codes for CSSSLSGEQYF.